The sequence of this T cell receptor (beta chain) was determined in a study of shared clonotypes between healthy human individuals (dated by TCRdb to 2018 to 2021). Regarding the complete study: The cohort included a few men and two women between 18 and 49 years of age. Libraries were prepared and TCR repertoires were sequenced by different laboratories using diverse techniques, in order to increase sequencing depth and limit assay-specific biases. Per donor, three plates each were used for CD4 naive and CD4 memory, two for CD8 naive, and one for CD8 memory. Blood TCR repertoires of roughly 5 healthy adults were deeply sequenced to estimate repertoire size and the extent of clonotype sharing between individuals. Between about 0.94 and 8.9 billion PBMCs per donor were obtained by leukapheresis.

As to this clone: Its antigen remains unidentified. Qualities for individual bases were not recorded, and no much larger clone is one base off. Distinct nucleotide sequences in the sample also encode this CDR3.

Using the deep immunoSEQ assay, multiplex PCR amplified TCR CDR3 regions from genomic DNA. Extracted genomic DNA from each cell subset was spread evenly across all wells of several immunoSEQ 96-well plates, with each plate serving as a replicate. For sorted subsets, approximately 210 ng genomic DNA, equal to 25,000 to 35,000 T cell genomes, was loaded into each replicate PCR. Purified libraries were quantified with a Qubit 3.0 fluorometer, sized on a Bioanalyzer 2100, and re-quantified with the KAPA Library Quantification kit. A separate single-read 150-cycle Illumina NextSeq 550 flow cell was used to sequence each immunoSEQ 96-well plate. Per the authors' processing: Because only junctional sequences without quality scores were contained in the immunoSEQ output, filtering matching that applied to full-length reads could not be performed. To assign V/J genes and CDR3, sequences were annotated against IMGT germline references using PyIR, a Python wrapper for IgBLAST v1.9. Reads were filtered out if the reads had weak V/J assignments (E-value above 1e-6), no CDR3, stop codons, out-of-frame junctions, or ambiguous translated residues. A V3J clonotype was defined by an identical inferred V gene, J gene, and CDR3 amino acid sequence. Percentage overlap between repertoires was computed as shared unique clonotypes divided by the size of the smaller repertoire. RTK rarefaction, the Chao1 estimator, and Recon v2.1 estimates of unobserved clonotypes were used to assess repertoire richness. Generation probabilities were computed with OLGA for all TCRbeta clonotypes obtained by the gDNA method from four donors. TCRdb carries this immuneACCESS record with in-frame sequences only. Its versions omit some clonotypes, under half of them owing to an unresolved V gene in the studies checked, with the rest unexplained. Clone size and V and J calls were adopted from that table, with D and trimming inferred from the DNA. The sample table holds around 700,000 clones, of which 72% were seen once. The ten largest clones represent approximately 1.8% of the sample.

General study outcomes and caveats: Based on pairwise subsampling, the degree of clonotype sharing among donors was expected to be affected by sequencing depth. Sampling was restricted to blood, and TCR repertoires in tissue are likely to differ from TCR repertoires in blood. When several donors were compared, the shared fraction of clonotypes was about 5% for naive CD4, around 3.5% for naive CD8, about 2.4% for memory CD4, and approximately 0.4% for memory CD8. Naive subsets generally had larger estimated clonotype richness than memory subsets. Rarefaction of sorted-subset datasets indicated incomplete sequencing despite the large sequencing depth. Because the study included only a small number of donors, the genetic and exposure-history diversity represented was limited. Compared with non-shared clonotypes, clonotypes shared by all four sorted-subset donors had higher generation probabilities.

Donors were healthy HIV-negative adults with no recently reported acute infections or vaccinations. Every donor was a Caucasian adult living in Nashville, Tennessee, USA. CD4+ T cells were enriched by magnetic negative selection, after which naive cells were positively selected on CD45RA and the negative fraction was taken as the memory subset. Blood was collected by leukapheresis, and PBMCs were isolated by Ficoll-Histopaque density gradient centrifugation and then cryopreserved in liquid nitrogen vapor phase. Purity and quantity of every magnetically sorted T cell population were checked by analytical flow cytometry. Genomic DNA was isolated from every sorted fraction and measured by UV absorbance on a Nanodrop 2000c. The sequence came from a woman in her twenties or thirties in good health. What was sequenced was memory CD4+ T cells sorted from blood. The label giving this sample's cell subset or site can be read as: CD45RA-negative fraction.

The DNA is as follows: TGTGCCAGCTCACAAGGACAGGGTGCGGAGACCCAGTACTTC. This translates into CASSQGQGAETQYF. The chain joins TRBV18 to TRBJ2-5, with 8 bases in between that match TRBD1. V loses 4 bases at its end and J loses 5 bases; junction bases beyond the gene matches: 6. The CDR3 contains 14 residues, cysteine and phenylalanine counted. The entry retains the CDR3 DNA only, 42 bases that are in frame from base 1. The germline V gene sets CDR1 to KGHSH and CDR2 to LQKENI.